These 8 T cell receptor beta chains were all obtained from the same sample, sequenced in a study of T-cell memory formation after mild COVID-19. Each CDR3 protein gets one entry after TCRdb re-called the 5' RACE reads with MiXCR. Here the sample spans some 270,000 distinct CDR3 sequences, 15% being singletons. Source material: PBMCs or a T cell subset sorted from them (not recorded which). These receptors came from an adult woman who had mild COVID-19 (a few samples of this study predate the infection). Cell type and time point are not known.

In this sample, this clonotype turned up a few times. The chain has TRBV14 and TRBJ2-1, with 10 nucleotides matching TRBD2. V was clipped by 0 bases and J by 9 bases; unmatched bases: 8. The CDR3 loop spans 16 amino acids. Per germline, CDR1 SGHDN and CDR2 FVKESK. CDR3 sequence (DNA): TGTGCCAGCAGCCAAGAGTGGAGCGGGAGGGCTGTTGAGCAGTTCTTC. It is translated as CASSQEWSGRAVEQFF.

The chain carries TRBV27 and TRBJ2-7; maybe TRBD1 (6 bases). V was trimmed by 0 bases and J by 1 base, leaving 10 bases between them. The length of the CDR3 is 15 residues. The germline CDR1 and CDR2 sequences are MNHEY and SMNVEV (reference sequence). The CDR3 sequence: CASSLSGAVSYEQYF. For the CDR3, the DNA is TGTGCCAGCAGTTTATCGGGGGCGGTTTCCTACGAGCAGTACTTC.

The chain carries TRBV4-1 and TRBJ2-3; 8 bases map to TRBD1. V lost 4 bases to trimming and J lost 7 bases; unmatched junction nucleotides: 10. This CDR3 comprises 15 residues. Germline CDR1 reads MGHRA; CDR2 reads YSYEKL. CDR3 coding DNA: TGCGCCAGCAGCCTCAGTTCCGGACAGGGACATACGCAGTATTTT. Its translation is CASSLSSGQGHTQYF.

The chain couples TRBV3-1 to TRBJ2-1; D is perhaps TRBD1 or TRBD2 (5 bases each). This CDR3 region has 15 residues. Germline CDR1 LGHDT, CDR2 YNNKEL (reference sequence). The V gene lost 0 bases and the J gene lost 10 bases, with 16 bases spanning the gap. The CDR3 bases are TGTGCCAGCAGCCAAGATCCGGGACGGGCTACAGAGCAGTTCTTC. Translated, it gives CASSQDPGRATEQFF.

The chain carries TRBV7-6 and TRBJ2-7, with TRBD2 identical over 9 bases. The CDR3 loop spans 17 amino acids. CDR1 is SGHVS, CDR2 FNYEAQ, per germline. Trimming cost V 3 bases and J 6 bases; bases outside gene matches: 15. CDR3 in amino acids: CASSFQRYSGRYGEQYF. DNA of the CDR3: TGTGCCAGCAGCTTTCAAAGATACAGCGGGAGGTACGGCGAGCAGTACTTC.

The chain joins TRBV28 to TRBJ2-7; 10 bases fit TRBD2. Trimming cost V 5 bases and J 4 bases; bases outside gene matches: 8. Germline values: CDR1 MDHEN, CDR2 SYDVKM. The CDR3 runs 15 residues. The CDR3 sequence: CASSEASGRSYEQYF. The CDR3 DNA sequence: TGTGCCAGCAGTGAAGCTAGCGGGAGATCGTACGAGCAGTACTTC.

This clonotype appeared many times. The CDR3 region is CASSLMGGKDQPQHF. The DNA for the CDR3 is TGTGCCAGCAGTCTAATGGGGGGTAAGGATCAGCCCCAGCATTTT. The chain has TRBV11-2 and TRBJ1-5; D perhaps matches TRBD1 (5 bases). The germline V and J ends were trimmed by 6 bases and 5 bases, with 17 bases remaining between them. Germline loops: CDR1 SGHAT, CDR2 FQNNGV. The CDR3 contains 15 residues. The entire variable domain, with the rest obtained from reference TRBV11-2 and TRBJ1-5, is as follows: EAGVAQSPRYKIIEKRQSVAFWCNPISGHATLYWYQQILGQGPKLLIQFQNNGVVDDSQLPKDRFSAERLKGVDSTLKIQPAKLEDSAVYLCASSLMGGKDQPQHFGDGTRLSIL.

V gene TRBV12-3 or TRBV12-4 combines with J gene TRBJ2-6; possible D gene TRBD1, 6 bases. CDR3 length: 18 residues. Trimming left V 4 bases short and J 0 bases short, with 16 bases between. In DNA form, the CDR3 reads TGTGCCAGCAGTTCAATACAGGGAGCTCACTCTGGGGCCAACGTCCTGACTTTC. It yields the protein CASSSIQGAHSGANVLTF.